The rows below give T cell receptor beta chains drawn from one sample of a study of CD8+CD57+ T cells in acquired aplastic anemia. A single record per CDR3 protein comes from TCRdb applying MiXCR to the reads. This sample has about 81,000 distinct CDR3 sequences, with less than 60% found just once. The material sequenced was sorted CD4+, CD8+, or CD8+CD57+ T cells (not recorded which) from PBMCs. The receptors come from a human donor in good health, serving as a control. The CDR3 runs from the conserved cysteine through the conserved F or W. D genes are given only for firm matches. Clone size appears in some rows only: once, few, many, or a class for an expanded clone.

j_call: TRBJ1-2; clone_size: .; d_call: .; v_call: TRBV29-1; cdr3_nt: TGCAGCGTGAAGGAGGGGGTGGTTGGCTACACCTTC; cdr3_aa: CSVKEGVVGYTF
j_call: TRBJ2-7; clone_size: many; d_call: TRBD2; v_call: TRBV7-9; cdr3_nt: TGTGCCAGCAGCCCTAATAGCGGGAGGGCCCCCTACGAGCAGTACTTC; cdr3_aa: CASSPNSGRAPYEQYF
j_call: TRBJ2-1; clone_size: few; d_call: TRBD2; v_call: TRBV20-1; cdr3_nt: TGCAGCCAAGACGCCAGCGGGGGCGATGAGCAGTTCTTC; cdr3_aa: CSQDASGGDEQFF
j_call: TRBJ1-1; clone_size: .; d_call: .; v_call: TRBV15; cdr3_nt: TGTGCCACCAGCAGAGGGCGGGGTCCGGGCAGTGAAGCTTCCTTT; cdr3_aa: CATSRGRGPGSEASF
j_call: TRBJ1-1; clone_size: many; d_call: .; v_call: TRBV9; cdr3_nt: TGTGCCAGCAGCGCATCGGACACTGAAGCTTTCTTT; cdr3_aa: CASSASDTEAFF
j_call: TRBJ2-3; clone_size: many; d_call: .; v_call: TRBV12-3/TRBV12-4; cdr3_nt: TGTGCCAGCAGTTTTGACCTTTATACGCAGTATTTT; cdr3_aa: CASSFDLYTQYF
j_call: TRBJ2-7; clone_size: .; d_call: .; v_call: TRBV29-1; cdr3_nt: TGCAGCGTTCGTAGCCCCTACGAGCAGTACTTC; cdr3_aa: CSVRSPYEQYF
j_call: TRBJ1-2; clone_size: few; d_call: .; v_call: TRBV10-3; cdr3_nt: TGTGCCATCAGCGATAAGGGTGGTGGCTACACCTTC; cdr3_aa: CAISDKGGGYTF
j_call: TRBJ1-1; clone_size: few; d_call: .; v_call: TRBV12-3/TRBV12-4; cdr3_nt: TGTGCCAGCAGTCGCAGGGATTTGCTAACTGGAGCTTTCTTT; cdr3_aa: CASSRRDLLTGAFF
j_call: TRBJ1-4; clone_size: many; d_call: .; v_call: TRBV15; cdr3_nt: TGTGCCACCAGCATGGGCAGTGGGAATGAAAAACTGTTTTTT; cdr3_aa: CATSMGSGNEKLFF
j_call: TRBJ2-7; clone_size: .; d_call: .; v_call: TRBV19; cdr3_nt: TGTGCCAGTAGTATAGGAAACGAGCAGTACTTC; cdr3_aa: CASSIGNEQYF
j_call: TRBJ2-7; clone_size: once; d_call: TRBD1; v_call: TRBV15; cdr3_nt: TGTGCCACCAGCAGAGATTTTCCCGACAGGGGGCGCGAGCAGTACTTC; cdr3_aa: CATSRDFPDRGREQYF
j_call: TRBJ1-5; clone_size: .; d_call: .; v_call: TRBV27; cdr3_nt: TGTGCCAGCAGTTTACGGGACGCGGGACAGCCCCAGCATTTT; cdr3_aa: CASSLRDAGQPQHF
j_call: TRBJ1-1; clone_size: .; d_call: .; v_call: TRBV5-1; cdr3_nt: TGCGCCAGCAGCCCGGAGATACCAGGGTCCACTGAAGCTTTCTTT; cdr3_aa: CASSPEIPGSTEAFF
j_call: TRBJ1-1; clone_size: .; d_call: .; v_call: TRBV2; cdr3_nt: TGTGCCAGCAGTGCTGAGAACACTGAAGCTTTCTTT; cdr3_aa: CASSAENTEAFF
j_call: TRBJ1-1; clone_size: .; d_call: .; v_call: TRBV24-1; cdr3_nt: TGTGCCACCAGTGATAGAAATGCACAGGATGAAGCTTTCTTT; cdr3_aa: CATSDRNAQDEAFF
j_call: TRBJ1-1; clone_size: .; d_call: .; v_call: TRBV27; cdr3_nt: TGTGCCAGCAGTTTACCTGGGGGGAACACTGAAGCTTTCTTT; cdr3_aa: CASSLPGGNTEAFF
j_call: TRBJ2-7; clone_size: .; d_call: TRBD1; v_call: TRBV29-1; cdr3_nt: TGCAGCAGCTTGGAACAGGGGGTCTCCTACGAGCAGTACTTC; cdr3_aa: CSSLEQGVSYEQYF
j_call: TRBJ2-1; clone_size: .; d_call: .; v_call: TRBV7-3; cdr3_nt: TGTGCCAGCAGCTTACCAAAAAGCTCCTACAATGAGCAGTTCTTC; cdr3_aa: CASSLPKSSYNEQFF
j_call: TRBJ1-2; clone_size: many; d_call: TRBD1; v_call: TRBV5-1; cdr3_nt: TGCGCCAGCAGGGGGTCAGACAGGGTCGGTGGCTACACCTTC; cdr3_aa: CASRGSDRVGGYTF
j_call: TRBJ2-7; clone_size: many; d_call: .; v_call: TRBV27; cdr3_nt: TGTGCCAGCAGCGCAGGGGCCAACCCCTACGAGCAGTACTTC; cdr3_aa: CASSAGANPYEQYF
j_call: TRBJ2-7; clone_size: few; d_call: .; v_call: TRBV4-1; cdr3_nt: TGCGCCAGCAGCCAAGAAGATGCCCCCTCCGACGAGCAGTACTTC; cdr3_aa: CASSQEDAPSDEQYF
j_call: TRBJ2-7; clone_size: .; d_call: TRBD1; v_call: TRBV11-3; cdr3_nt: TGTGCCAGCAGACCGGGACAGGCCTGCGAGCAGTACTTC; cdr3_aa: CASRPGQACEQYF
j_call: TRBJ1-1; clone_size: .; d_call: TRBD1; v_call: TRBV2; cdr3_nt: TGTGCCAGCAGTTTGTTCGGACAGGGTGGCACTGAAGCTTTCTTT; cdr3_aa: CASSLFGQGGTEAFF
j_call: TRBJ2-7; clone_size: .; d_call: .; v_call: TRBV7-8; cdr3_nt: TGTGCTATGGACAGCCCCCAGGCGGGAACCTACGAGCAGTACTTC; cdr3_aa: CAMDSPQAGTYEQYF
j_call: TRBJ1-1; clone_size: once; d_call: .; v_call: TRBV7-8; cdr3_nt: TGTGCCAGCAGCTCGGGATGGGGGGTAGGGACTGAAGCTTTCTTT; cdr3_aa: CASSSGWGVGTEAFF
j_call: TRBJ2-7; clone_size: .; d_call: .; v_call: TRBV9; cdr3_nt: TGTGCCAGCAGCGCCAGTGGGCAGGCTGGCTACGAGCAGTACTTC; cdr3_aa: CASSASGQAGYEQYF
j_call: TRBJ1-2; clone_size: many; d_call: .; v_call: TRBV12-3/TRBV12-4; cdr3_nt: TGTGCCAGCAGTCGAAGGGCGGTACCTGGCTACACCTTC; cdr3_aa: CASSRRAVPGYTF
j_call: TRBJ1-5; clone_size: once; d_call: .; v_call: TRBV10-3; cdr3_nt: TGTGCCATCTCCCGGGACCGAAATCAGCCCCAGCATTTT; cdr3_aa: CAISRDRNQPQHF
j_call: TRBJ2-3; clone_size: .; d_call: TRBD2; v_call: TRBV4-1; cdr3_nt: TGCGCCAGCAGCGCGACACTAGCGAGCACAGATACGCAGTATTTT; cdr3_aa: CASSATLASTDTQYF
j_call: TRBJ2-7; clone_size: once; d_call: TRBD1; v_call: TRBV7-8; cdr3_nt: TGTGCCAGCAGCACGGACAGGGGCTACGAGCAGTACTTC; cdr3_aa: CASSTDRGYEQYF
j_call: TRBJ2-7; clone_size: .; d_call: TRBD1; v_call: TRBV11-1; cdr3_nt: TGTGCCAGTAAAAGAGGAGGCCGCCGGGACAGGGCGGCGAGCGAGCAGTACTTC; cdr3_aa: CASKRGGRRDRAASEQYF
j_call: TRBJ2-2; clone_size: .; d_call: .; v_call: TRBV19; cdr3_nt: TGTGCCAGTAGTATGCGTCCCGAACTCCACCGGGAGCTGTTTTTT; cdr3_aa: CASSMRPELHRELFF
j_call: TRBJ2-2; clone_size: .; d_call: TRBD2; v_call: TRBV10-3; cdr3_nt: TGTGCCACCGGGGGGGGGGCGAACACCGGGGAGCTGTTTTTT; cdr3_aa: CATGGGANTGELFF
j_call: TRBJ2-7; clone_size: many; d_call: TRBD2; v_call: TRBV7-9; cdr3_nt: TGTGCCAGCAGCCCGGGACTAGCATGGGAGCAGTACTTC; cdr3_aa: CASSPGLAWEQYF
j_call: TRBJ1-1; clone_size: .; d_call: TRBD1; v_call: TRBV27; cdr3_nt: TGTGCCAGCAGTCCGACAGGGGGTAACACTGAAGCTTTCTTT; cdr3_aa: CASSPTGGNTEAFF
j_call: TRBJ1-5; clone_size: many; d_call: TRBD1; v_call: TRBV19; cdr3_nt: TGTGCCAGCAAGGACCCGGGACAGGGGAACAGCAATCAGCCCCAGCATTTT; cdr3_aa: CASKDPGQGNSNQPQHF
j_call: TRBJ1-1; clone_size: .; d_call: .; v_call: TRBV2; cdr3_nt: TGTGCCAGCAGTGTAACGGGAATGAACACTGAAGCTTTCTTT; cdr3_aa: CASSVTGMNTEAFF
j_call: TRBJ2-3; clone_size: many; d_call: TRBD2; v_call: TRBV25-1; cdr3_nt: TGTGCCAGCAGCCAAGTATCAGCGGGGCGCACAGATACGCAGTATTTT; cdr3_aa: CASSQVSAGRTDTQYF
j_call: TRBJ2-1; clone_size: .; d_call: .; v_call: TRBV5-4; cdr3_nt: TGTGCCAGCAGCTTCGGAGATGGTAATGAGCAGTTCTTC; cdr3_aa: CASSFGDGNEQFF
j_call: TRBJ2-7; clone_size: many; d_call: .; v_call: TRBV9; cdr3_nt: TGTGCCAGCAGCGTAGCGGCAGGAGCTAGCTACGAGCAGTACTTC; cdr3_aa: CASSVAAGASYEQYF
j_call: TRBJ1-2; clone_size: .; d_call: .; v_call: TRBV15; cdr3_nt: TGTGCCACCAGCAGAAATTTCCTTGAGGGTTCTAACTATGGCTACACCTTC; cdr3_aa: CATSRNFLEGSNYGYTF
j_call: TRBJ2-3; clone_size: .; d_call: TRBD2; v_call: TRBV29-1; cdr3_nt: TGCAGCGTTGGGACTAGCGGGCCTACAGATACGCAGTATTTT; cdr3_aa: CSVGTSGPTDTQYF
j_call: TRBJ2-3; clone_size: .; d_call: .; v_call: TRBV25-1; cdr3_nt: TGTGCCAGCAGCTTGTTCTCTGCGGATATGCAGTATTTT; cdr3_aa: CASSLFSADMQYF
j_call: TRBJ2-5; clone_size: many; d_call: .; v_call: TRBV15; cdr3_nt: TGTGCCACCTCTGGAGAGACCCAGTACTTC; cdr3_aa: CATSGETQYF
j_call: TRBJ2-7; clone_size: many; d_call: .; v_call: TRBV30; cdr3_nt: TGTGCCTGGAGTGTTGGCGGCTCCTACGAGCAGTACTTC; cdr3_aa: CAWSVGGSYEQYF
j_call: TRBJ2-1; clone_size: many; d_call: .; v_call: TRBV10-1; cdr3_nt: TGCGCCAGCAGTTTTGGTGGGAGTGCTGAATACAATGAGCAGTTCTTC; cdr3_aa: CASSFGGSAEYNEQFF
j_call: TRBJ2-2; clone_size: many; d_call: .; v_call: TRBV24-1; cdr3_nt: TGTGCCATCAGTGACCGGGAAGTGACCGGGGAGCTGTTTTTT; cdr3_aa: CAISDREVTGELFF